This T cell receptor (beta chain) came from a study of T-cell memory formation after mild COVID-19. Study summary: Largely, TCR clusters stayed within a single donor.

Study-wide results and caveats: Some responding clones appeared in pre-infection memory, suggesting cross-reactive memory joined. Clones from the second wave (peaking day 37) had unconfirmed SARS-CoV-2 specificity.

Trimming removed 0 bases at V and 5 bases at J, with 6 bases between. The CDR3 loop spans 13 amino acids. From germline, CDR1 is MNHEY and CDR2 SVGEGT. Concerning this clonotype itself: Its antigen is unknown.

Using constant-segment primers, 5'RACE produced TCR alpha and TCR beta cDNA libraries carrying sample barcodes and UMIs. TCRdb reprocessed the 5' RACE reads with MiXCR, giving one entry per CDR3 protein. The sample shows about 560,000 distinct CDR3 sequences, around 15% of them seen only once. Sequenced sample: PBMCs or a T cell subset sorted from them (not recorded which). The V call is TRBV6-2 or TRBV6-3, the J call TRBJ2-3; D is unclear. The sequence came from an adult woman who had mild COVID-19 (a few samples of this study predate the infection). Cell type and time point are not known. Written as DNA, the CDR3 is TGTGCCAGCAGTTACTCGCAACTAGATACGCAGTATTTT. This sequence encodes CASSYSQLDTQYF.